The sequence of this T cell receptor beta chain was determined in a study of T cells in Graves' hyperthyroidism and ophthalmopathy. Overall study findings and caveats: Blood also held most thyroid clonotypes expanded beyond 0.001.

The CDR3 regions of TCR beta were amplified from RNA transcripts. TCR CDR3 regions were first amplified by RT-PCR with HTBI primers. TCRdb re-derived calls from the multiplex PCR reads in MiXCR, one entry per CDR3 protein. The sample yields about 570,000 distinct CDR3 sequences, just over 45% seen once. This CDR3 spans 14 amino acids. The ends lost 6 bases at V and 5 bases at J; junction bases unmatched: 5. This clonotype has a count of ten or more. Its antigen is not known. Not enrolled were patients with uncontrolled infection, other autoimmune disease, pregnancy or lactation. Diagnosing involved the use of clinical symptoms, serum thyroxine and TRAb, thyroid ultrasound and orbital computed tomography.

Sequences were obtained from peripheral blood or thyroid tissue (not recorded which). The sequence came from an adult woman with Graves' disease, either hyperthyroidism or ophthalmopathy (not recorded which). The V and J genes are TRBV12-3 or TRBV12-4 and TRBJ1-2; 11 positions agree with TRBD1. CDR3 bases: TGTGCCAGCAGCCCCGGGACAGGGGGTTATGGCTACACCTTC. This gives the protein CASSPGTGGYGYTF.